This TCR beta chain was captured by sequencing in a study of T cells in tumors after PD-1 blockade (dated by TCRdb to 2018 to 2020). With respect to the entire study: Prior checkpoint blockade, systemic immunosuppressant use, and recent radiotherapy or other anti-cancer therapy within 4 weeks were grounds for patient exclusion. Pembrolizumab 200 mg every 3 weeks or cemiplimab 350 mg every 2 weeks was administered to patients. Ongoing daily vismodegib 150 mg was also given to a subset of patients during anti-PD-1 treatment. Peripheral blood samples averaged about 110,000 TCR templates (range 24,679-257,772) and about 36,000 unique clonotypes. Using site-matched tumors from BCC or SCC patients sampled before and after anti-PD-1 therapy, the study carried out paired single-cell RNA and TCR sequencing. To compare blood and tumor clonotypes, bulk TCR sequencing was performed on approximately ten peripheral blood samples from a few patients. RECIST version 1.1 was used to evaluate clinical response.

Genomic DNA extracted from tumor biopsies or peripheral blood was used for bulk TCRbeta sequencing, with input ranging from roughly 616 ng to 6,004 ng. Histologically proven advanced or metastatic basal or squamous cell carcinoma was present in all patients, all of whom were poor candidates for surgical resection. Of the approximately eleven patients in the basal cell carcinoma cohort, about 8 underwent bulk tumor TCR sequencing. V is reduced by 9 bases and J by 7 bases, leaving a spacing of 4 bases between them. From cysteine to phenylalanine, the CDR3 is 9 amino acids long. Only the CDR3 DNA is retained, 27 bases long and in frame from the first base. On the study overall, not on this receptor specifically: Around 44% of tumor TCR clonotypes were found in blood, and some novel exhausted tumor clones appeared in pre-treatment blood, suggesting peripheral recruitment. Where the novel T cell clones came from was not determined, and possible sources could include lymphoid organs or rare unexpanded clones inside the tumor or in the tumor periphery.

Deep TCRbeta sequencing was performed with the immunoSEQ platform. Processing in the source paper ran as follows. Only productive rearrangements were exported from the immunoSEQ Analyzer for downstream analysis. Bulk TCRbeta clonotypes were assigned T cell phenotypes by matching to single-cell RNA+TCR-seq clones sharing the same TCRbeta sequence. Clone enrichment in tumor was computed as tumor frequency divided by PBMC frequency from bulk TCR sequencing. GLIPH was used to sort TCRs into specificity groups, which are clusters of distinct TCRs that likely recognize common antigens through shared CDR3 motifs. The immuneACCESS repertoire file appears here via TCRdb, limited to in-frame rearrangements. These files lack a portion of the clones; in checked studies, under half of the deficit traces to unresolved V genes, and the cause of the others is not known. The V and J calls and clone size are taken from that table; D and trimming were inferred from the DNA. The sample has roughly 19,000 clones on record, more than 65% of them singletons. The top ten clonotypes cover roughly 27% of the sample.

Worth noting for this clone: Its antigen is currently not known. Base qualities are not recorded, but no much larger clone differs from it by a single base.

The source was PBMCs, collected after anti-PD-1 therapy. The chain was built from TRBV23-1 and TRBJ2-1, with the identity of the D gene unclear. TRBV23-1 is known as an ORF, though its function is uncertain. This sequence originates from a human donor with advanced basal cell or squamous cell carcinoma (not recorded which). The CDR3 protein sequence reads: CARANEQFF. The DNA sequence is given as TGCGCCAGGGCTAATGAGCAGTTCTTC.